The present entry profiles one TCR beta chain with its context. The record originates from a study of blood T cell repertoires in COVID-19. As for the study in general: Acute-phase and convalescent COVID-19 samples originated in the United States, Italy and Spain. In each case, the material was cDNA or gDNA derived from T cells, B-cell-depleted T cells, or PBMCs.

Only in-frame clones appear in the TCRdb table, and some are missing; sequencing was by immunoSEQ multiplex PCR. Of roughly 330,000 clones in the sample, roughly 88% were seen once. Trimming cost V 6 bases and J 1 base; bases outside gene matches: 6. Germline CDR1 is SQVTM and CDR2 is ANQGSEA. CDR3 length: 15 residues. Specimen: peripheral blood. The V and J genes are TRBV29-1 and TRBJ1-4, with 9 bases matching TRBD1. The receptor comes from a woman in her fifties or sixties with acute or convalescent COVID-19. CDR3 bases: TGCAGCGTCGGACAGGGGATTCTAACTAATGAAAAACTGTTTTTT. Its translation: CSVGQGILTNEKLFF.